This T cell receptor (beta chain) was sequenced in a study of post-analysis software for immune sequencing data. Study-level results: Co-batched samples clustered tightly together by F measure. Among multiple sclerosis patients, normalized Chao1 diversity was significantly below that of controls.

Researchers reported that TCR beta cDNA libraries carried unique molecular identifiers. One entry per CDR3 protein, called by TCRdb with MiXCR from the PCR reads. In the table there are 450,000 to 700,000 distinct CDR3 sequences, 44% of which are singletons. This clonotype was counted only a few times. Its specificity is unknown. The sample comprised blood. This TCR derives from a girl aged 5 to 17 with multiple sclerosis.

This CDR3 is CATSPQENSPLHF. The CDR3 coding sequence is TGTGCCACCAGTCCACAGGAGAATTCACCCCTCCACTTT. The chain couples TRBV15 to TRBJ1-6; tentative D call: TRBD1 (5 bases). The germline V and J ends were trimmed by 6 bases and 7 bases, with 10 bases remaining between them. Germline V gene lookup returns CDR1 LNHNV and CDR2 YYDKDF (reference sequence). This CDR3 is built from 13 residues.